This T cell receptor beta chain was recorded in a study of Graves' ophthalmopathy and Graves' hyperthyroidism listed by TCRdb under 2018. As for the study more broadly: Peripheral blood was collected at initial diagnosis, before any treatment. The study used TCR beta repertoire signatures to distinguish Graves' ophthalmopathy from Graves' hyperthyroidism and to predict progression to ophthalmopathy. In total, approximately 130 blood samples were TCR-sequenced: 43 ophthalmopathy, about 75 hyperthyroidism and roughly 17 hyperthyroidism-to-ophthalmopathy patients. A discovery set of 95 to 100 patients (roughly 43 ophthalmopathy, 57 stable hyperthyroidism) was enrolled to explore V-J signatures distinguishing ophthalmopathy from hyperthyroidism. An independent validation cohort was composed of 18 hyperthyroidism patients and around 15 patients who later progressed from hyperthyroidism to ophthalmopathy. T-cell repertoires of thyroid tissue and blood were compared in a handful of hyperthyroidism patients. Once sampling was done, hyperthyroidism patients were given methimazole at a starting dose of 30 mg daily, while ophthalmopathy patients were given high-dose intravenous methylprednisolone.

This clonotype was seen repeatedly, ten times or more. The specificity of this receptor is unknown. No base-level quality is on record; no much larger clone is a single base apart. Measured from the cysteine to the phenylalanine, the CDR3 is 14 residues long. The sequence is cut down to CDR3 DNA, 42 bases in frame from base 1. Deletion took 1 base off V and 2 bases off J, with a span of 8 bases between the germline ends. CDR1 LGHNA and CDR2 YSLEER are derived from the germline V gene. TCR beta CDR3 regions were amplified from RNA transcripts for repertoire sequencing. The first round of RT-PCR was done with HTBI primers and the Qiagen OneStep RT-PCR kit, and was followed by a second round of multiplex PCR, then size selection and purification. Libraries were sequenced paired-end with 100 bp reads on an Illumina HiSeq2000. For the original study's pipeline: SOAPnuke was used for read processing, and reads with adapters, uncalled bases, a mean Phred below 15, or no exact constant-primer or identifier match were discarded. COPE v1.2.5 was used to merge the high-quality paired reads. Unique nucleotide sequences were defined as clonotypes and aligned to IMGT TRB V, D and J references using MiTCR v1.1. Only V-J combinations with frequency above 0.0001 were analysed, covering 99% to 99.2% of repertoires. For each V-J combination, a TCR clonal expansion and chaos score was defined as F50 clonal expansion divided by the chaos observed in the TCRdist matrix. Welch's t-statistics and random forest were used to reduce the features to approximately 13 V-J combinations, which were then used as input to a naive Bayes classifier. Thyroid-blood repertoire similarity was quantified with the Morisita-Horn index. TCRdb reran the public reads through fastp at Q25 and MiXCR, keeping productive beta chains. For every CDR3 protein sequence, its rows merge into one entry that carries the most common genes and DNA. The V and J calls and clone size are TCRdb's, not the authors'. This sample gives 500,000 to 800,000 distinct CDR3 sequences in total; roughly 41% of them show up just once. In total, the top ten clones hold 3.3% of the sample.

Ophthalmopathy patients were characterized by moderately to severely active disease, a Clinical Activity Score of at least 3, a NOSPECS grade of at least 4, and a disease duration under 3 months. Anyone with other autoimmune diseases, uncontrolled infections, pregnancy or lactation was excluded from the study. Diagnosis was based on clinical symptoms, serum thyroxine, TRAb, thyroid ultrasound and orbital computed tomography. Using Ficoll-Paque density gradient centrifugation, PBMCs were isolated from roughly 9.2 ml of fresh peripheral blood. Total RNA was extracted using Trizol reagent, and RNA quality was checked on an Agilent 2100 Bioanalyzer. The investigation overall reported the following: In validation, the model predicted ophthalmopathy progression with more than 70% sensitivity and approximately 78% specificity; eleven to twelve predicted patients were CT-confirmed with GO in a median of approximately 6.5 months. Sample size was not statistically predetermined, and group allocation was not concealed from the investigators. The 13-signature model separated ophthalmopathy from stable hyperthyroidism with 87.88% sensitivity and about 81% specificity in cross-validation, and 80%/75% in the test set. Most expanded thyroid clonotypes with frequency above 0.001 were also detected in blood, suggesting blood repertoires may reflect the thyroid immune response.

Sequenced material: peripheral blood. The origin of this receptor is an adult man with Graves' ophthalmopathy. The rearrangement joined TRBV4-3 to TRBJ1-2; the D gene assignment is ambiguous. The CDR3: CASSQAQENYGYTF. DNA sequence: TGCGCCAGCAGCCAAGCTCAAGAGAACTATGGCTACACCTTC.